This T cell receptor (beta chain) originates from a study of OX40 agonist ivuxolimab in advanced cancers. General notes on the study: Ivuxolimab, which targeted the costimulatory receptor OX40 (CD134), was an agonistic, fully human IgG2 monoclonal antibody. Among the roughly 50 dose-escalation patients, some 20 had hepatocellular carcinoma, approximately 15 melanoma, 9 renal cell carcinoma and 9 head and neck cancer. Prior anti-PD-1, anti-PD-L1 or anti-CTLA-4 therapy was permitted, and 40% to 50% of dose-escalation patients had received checkpoint inhibitors. A male proportion of approximately 83% and a mean age of around 60 years, ranging from roughly 23 to 80, were recorded for the dose-escalation cohort. Intravenous ivuxolimab was administered to patients every 2 weeks at six dose levels: 0.01, 0.1, 0.3, 1.5, 3 and 10 mg/kg. The paper reports the monotherapy dose-escalation portion (N = 52 patients) of the phase I ivuxolimab trial. Peripheral TCRbeta sequencing was intended to test whether TCR sequence diversity was altered and clonal T-cell expansion was caused by ivuxolimab. Partial responses occurred in three dose-escalation patients, of whom one had hepatocellular carcinoma and two had cutaneous melanoma.

This clone was counted a few times. Its cognate antigen has yet to be identified. At one end, the junction sequence differs from germline, possibly due to a read error. What the study reported, not specific to this receptor: On average, CD8+ T cells showed more expanded clones than CD4+ T cells after ivuxolimab. In partial responders in the 0.1-3.0 mg/kg groups, normalized peripheral clonal expansion was found to be among the lowest, especially among CD8+ T cells. Low levels of normalized T-cell clonal expansion were also seen in some patients who did not respond. The antigen specificity of the clonally expanded peripheral T cells was not determined. Clonal expansion of both CD4+ and CD8+ blood T cells was observed from baseline to week 6 at doses 0.1 to 3.0 mg/kg.

Patients with autoimmune disease history or receiving systemic immunosuppression were excluded from the trial. Peripheral blood for TCR sequencing was collected from all dose cohorts at baseline, on cycle 4 day 1, and on cycle 7 day 1. The samples were taken from a phase I, first-in-human, multicenter, open-label dose-escalation trial of ivuxolimab. The trial enrolled adults with locally advanced or metastatic head and neck squamous cell, hepatocellular, melanoma or renal cell carcinoma. CD4+ and CD8+ T cells were sorted separately from peripheral blood before TCR sequencing. Genomic DNA was isolated from the sorted cells so that the TCRbeta CDR3 region could be sequenced. The immunoSEQ Assay was used to sequence the TCRbeta CDR3 regions. Drawn from immuneACCESS, this table holds only the in-frame rearrangements with V and J called that TCRdb kept. Clones are partly lost; checked studies trace under half to an unresolved V gene and leave the rest unexplained. In all, the sample holds about 85,000 clones, and just over 85% of those were seen once. Of the sample, around 2% falls within the top ten clones.

From the cysteine through the phenylalanine, the CDR3 covers 11 amino acids. Of the read, only the CDR3 DNA is kept; its 33 bases are in frame from base 1. CDR1 and CDR2, per the germline V gene (reference sequence), are GTSNPN and SVGIG. Rearrangement joined TRBV30 to TRBJ2-7, with a tentative D gene TRBD1 over 6 matching bases. Sequences were derived from CD4+ or CD8+ T cells sorted from blood, sampled in a trial of the OX40 agonist ivuxolimab. The sequence derives from an adult with an advanced solid tumor such as melanoma, head and neck, liver or kidney cancer. The CDR3 region reads CAWTDSYEQYF. The sequenced DNA: TGTGCGTGGACAGACTCCTACGAGCAGTACTTC.